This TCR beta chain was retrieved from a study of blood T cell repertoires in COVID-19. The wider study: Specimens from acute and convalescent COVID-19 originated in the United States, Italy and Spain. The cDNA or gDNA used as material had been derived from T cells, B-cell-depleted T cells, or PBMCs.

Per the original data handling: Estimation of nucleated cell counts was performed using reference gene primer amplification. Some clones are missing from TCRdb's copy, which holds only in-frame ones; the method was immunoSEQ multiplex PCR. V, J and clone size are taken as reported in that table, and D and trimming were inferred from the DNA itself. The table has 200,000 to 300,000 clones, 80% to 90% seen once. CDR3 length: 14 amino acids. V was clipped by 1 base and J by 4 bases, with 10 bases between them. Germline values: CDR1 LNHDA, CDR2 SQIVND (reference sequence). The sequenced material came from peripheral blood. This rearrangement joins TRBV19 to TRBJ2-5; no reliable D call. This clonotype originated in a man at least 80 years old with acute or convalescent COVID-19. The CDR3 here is CASSIAGRSETQYF. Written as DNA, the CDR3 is TGTGCCAGTAGTATAGCAGGCAGGTCAGAGACCCAGTACTTC. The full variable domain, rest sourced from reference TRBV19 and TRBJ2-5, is DGGITQSPKYLFRKEGQNVTLSCEQNLNHDAMYWYRQDPGQGLRLIYYSQIVNDFQKGDIAEGYSVSREKKESFPLTVTSAQKNPTAFYLCASSIAGRSETQYFGPGTRLLVL.